This entry features one T cell receptor (beta chain) sequence. This clonotype occurred a few times. Its antigen remains unidentified. One base away there is no much larger clone; base qualities are not given. Receptor amplification or capture employed RT-PCR. TCRdb names Illumina HiSeq 2500 as the instrument used. TCRdb reprocessed the public reads (quality trimming at Q25 with fastp, clone calling with MiXCR) and kept in-frame beta chains. For every CDR3 protein sequence, its rows merge into one entry that carries the most common genes and DNA. Here the sample has roughly 620,000 distinct CDR3 sequences; approximately 10% occur a single time. The top ten clones comprise roughly 9.6% of the sample. This sample was included in a study of response to subunit inactivated influenza vaccine (dated by TCRdb to the late 2010s). Background on the whole study: Deep quantitative profiling of the T cell receptor repertoire was used in the study to follow responses to a trivalent subunit inactivated influenza vaccine. Summary of the overall study and its limitations: According to the authors, only a limited number of new T cells may be recruited by each seasonal influenza vaccination.

The CDR3 numbers 14 residues from cysteine through phenylalanine. Only the CDR3 part of the read is kept: 42 bases, read in frame from the first base. At the junction V is shortened by 1 base and J by 6 bases, with 7 bases in between. The germline V gene provides CDR1 MDHEN and CDR2 SYDVKM. This sample was shared with a second study, whose subject was T cells expressing NK-cell markers. Per the second study: TCR beta cDNA libraries were prepared using 5'RACE template switching, which introduced a universal primer site and unique molecular identifiers. Three sorted T-cell subsets (CD3+CD56+NKG2C+, CD3+CD56+NKG2C- and CD3+CD56-NKG2C+) from seven to nine donors had their TCR beta-chain repertoires profiled. Among the eight sequenced donors, only one was HCMV-seronegative, while the other seven were HCMV-seropositive. To restrict sorting to alphabetaTCR-expressing T cells, an anti-gammadeltaTCR antibody was added in several experiments. In 5 to 7 donors, the dominant CD3+CD56+NKG2C+ clonotypes ranked among the top 10 CD8+ clonotypes, making up about 1.0-7.5% of CD8+ T cells. Those dominant clonotypes were again the most abundant among CD3+CD56-NKG2C+ cells in several donors, at about 25-60.1%. Whether the expanded NKG2C-expressing T cell clones were specific for HCMV antigens was left unclear. Randomly selected healthy volunteers, three men and five women, were used as the eight sequenced donors. To determine HCMV serostatus, a commercial ELISA kit was used to detect HCMV-specific IgG in serum. Ficoll density gradient centrifugation was used to isolate peripheral blood mononuclear cells from blood. For a handful of donors, unsorted PBMC were also used to sequence bulk peripheral blood T-cell repertoires. cDNA synthesis was primed from the TCR beta constant segment, followed by two successive PCR amplification steps. The libraries were sequenced on Illumina HiSeq 2000/2500, MiSeq or NextSeq, producing 2 x 150 bp reads. MIGEC was used to demultiplex reads and group reads by UMI, and MiTCR was used to assemble and quantify clonotypes. To exclude erroneous sequences, any TCR cDNA sequence not supported by at least two reads was discarded. The tcR package was used for downstream repertoire analysis, and clonotypes were matched between fractions using CDR3 nucleotide sequence together with V segment. VDJmatch was used to annotate antigen specificity against VDJdb, with one amino acid substitution in CDR3 allowed.

This chain joins TRBV28 to TRBJ1-6, with the D segment identity uncertain. The receptor's source is a man in his forties or fifties who received an inactivated influenza vaccine. Donor details come from another sample of the same person, matched by shared clones. The sample in question was PBMCs from blood, obtained on the day of vaccination. The CDR3 in this case is CASSLSVGNSPLHF. The DNA is as follows: TGTGCCAGCAGTTTATCGGTGGGTAATTCACCCCTCCACTTT. With all but the CDR3 taken from the reference TRBV28 and TRBJ1-6 genes, the full variable domain is: DVKVTQSSRYLVKRTGEKVFLECVQDMDHENMFWYRQDPGLGLRLIYFSYDVKMKEKGDIPEGYSVSREKKERFSLILESASTNQTSMYLCASSLSVGNSPLHFGNGTRLTVT.